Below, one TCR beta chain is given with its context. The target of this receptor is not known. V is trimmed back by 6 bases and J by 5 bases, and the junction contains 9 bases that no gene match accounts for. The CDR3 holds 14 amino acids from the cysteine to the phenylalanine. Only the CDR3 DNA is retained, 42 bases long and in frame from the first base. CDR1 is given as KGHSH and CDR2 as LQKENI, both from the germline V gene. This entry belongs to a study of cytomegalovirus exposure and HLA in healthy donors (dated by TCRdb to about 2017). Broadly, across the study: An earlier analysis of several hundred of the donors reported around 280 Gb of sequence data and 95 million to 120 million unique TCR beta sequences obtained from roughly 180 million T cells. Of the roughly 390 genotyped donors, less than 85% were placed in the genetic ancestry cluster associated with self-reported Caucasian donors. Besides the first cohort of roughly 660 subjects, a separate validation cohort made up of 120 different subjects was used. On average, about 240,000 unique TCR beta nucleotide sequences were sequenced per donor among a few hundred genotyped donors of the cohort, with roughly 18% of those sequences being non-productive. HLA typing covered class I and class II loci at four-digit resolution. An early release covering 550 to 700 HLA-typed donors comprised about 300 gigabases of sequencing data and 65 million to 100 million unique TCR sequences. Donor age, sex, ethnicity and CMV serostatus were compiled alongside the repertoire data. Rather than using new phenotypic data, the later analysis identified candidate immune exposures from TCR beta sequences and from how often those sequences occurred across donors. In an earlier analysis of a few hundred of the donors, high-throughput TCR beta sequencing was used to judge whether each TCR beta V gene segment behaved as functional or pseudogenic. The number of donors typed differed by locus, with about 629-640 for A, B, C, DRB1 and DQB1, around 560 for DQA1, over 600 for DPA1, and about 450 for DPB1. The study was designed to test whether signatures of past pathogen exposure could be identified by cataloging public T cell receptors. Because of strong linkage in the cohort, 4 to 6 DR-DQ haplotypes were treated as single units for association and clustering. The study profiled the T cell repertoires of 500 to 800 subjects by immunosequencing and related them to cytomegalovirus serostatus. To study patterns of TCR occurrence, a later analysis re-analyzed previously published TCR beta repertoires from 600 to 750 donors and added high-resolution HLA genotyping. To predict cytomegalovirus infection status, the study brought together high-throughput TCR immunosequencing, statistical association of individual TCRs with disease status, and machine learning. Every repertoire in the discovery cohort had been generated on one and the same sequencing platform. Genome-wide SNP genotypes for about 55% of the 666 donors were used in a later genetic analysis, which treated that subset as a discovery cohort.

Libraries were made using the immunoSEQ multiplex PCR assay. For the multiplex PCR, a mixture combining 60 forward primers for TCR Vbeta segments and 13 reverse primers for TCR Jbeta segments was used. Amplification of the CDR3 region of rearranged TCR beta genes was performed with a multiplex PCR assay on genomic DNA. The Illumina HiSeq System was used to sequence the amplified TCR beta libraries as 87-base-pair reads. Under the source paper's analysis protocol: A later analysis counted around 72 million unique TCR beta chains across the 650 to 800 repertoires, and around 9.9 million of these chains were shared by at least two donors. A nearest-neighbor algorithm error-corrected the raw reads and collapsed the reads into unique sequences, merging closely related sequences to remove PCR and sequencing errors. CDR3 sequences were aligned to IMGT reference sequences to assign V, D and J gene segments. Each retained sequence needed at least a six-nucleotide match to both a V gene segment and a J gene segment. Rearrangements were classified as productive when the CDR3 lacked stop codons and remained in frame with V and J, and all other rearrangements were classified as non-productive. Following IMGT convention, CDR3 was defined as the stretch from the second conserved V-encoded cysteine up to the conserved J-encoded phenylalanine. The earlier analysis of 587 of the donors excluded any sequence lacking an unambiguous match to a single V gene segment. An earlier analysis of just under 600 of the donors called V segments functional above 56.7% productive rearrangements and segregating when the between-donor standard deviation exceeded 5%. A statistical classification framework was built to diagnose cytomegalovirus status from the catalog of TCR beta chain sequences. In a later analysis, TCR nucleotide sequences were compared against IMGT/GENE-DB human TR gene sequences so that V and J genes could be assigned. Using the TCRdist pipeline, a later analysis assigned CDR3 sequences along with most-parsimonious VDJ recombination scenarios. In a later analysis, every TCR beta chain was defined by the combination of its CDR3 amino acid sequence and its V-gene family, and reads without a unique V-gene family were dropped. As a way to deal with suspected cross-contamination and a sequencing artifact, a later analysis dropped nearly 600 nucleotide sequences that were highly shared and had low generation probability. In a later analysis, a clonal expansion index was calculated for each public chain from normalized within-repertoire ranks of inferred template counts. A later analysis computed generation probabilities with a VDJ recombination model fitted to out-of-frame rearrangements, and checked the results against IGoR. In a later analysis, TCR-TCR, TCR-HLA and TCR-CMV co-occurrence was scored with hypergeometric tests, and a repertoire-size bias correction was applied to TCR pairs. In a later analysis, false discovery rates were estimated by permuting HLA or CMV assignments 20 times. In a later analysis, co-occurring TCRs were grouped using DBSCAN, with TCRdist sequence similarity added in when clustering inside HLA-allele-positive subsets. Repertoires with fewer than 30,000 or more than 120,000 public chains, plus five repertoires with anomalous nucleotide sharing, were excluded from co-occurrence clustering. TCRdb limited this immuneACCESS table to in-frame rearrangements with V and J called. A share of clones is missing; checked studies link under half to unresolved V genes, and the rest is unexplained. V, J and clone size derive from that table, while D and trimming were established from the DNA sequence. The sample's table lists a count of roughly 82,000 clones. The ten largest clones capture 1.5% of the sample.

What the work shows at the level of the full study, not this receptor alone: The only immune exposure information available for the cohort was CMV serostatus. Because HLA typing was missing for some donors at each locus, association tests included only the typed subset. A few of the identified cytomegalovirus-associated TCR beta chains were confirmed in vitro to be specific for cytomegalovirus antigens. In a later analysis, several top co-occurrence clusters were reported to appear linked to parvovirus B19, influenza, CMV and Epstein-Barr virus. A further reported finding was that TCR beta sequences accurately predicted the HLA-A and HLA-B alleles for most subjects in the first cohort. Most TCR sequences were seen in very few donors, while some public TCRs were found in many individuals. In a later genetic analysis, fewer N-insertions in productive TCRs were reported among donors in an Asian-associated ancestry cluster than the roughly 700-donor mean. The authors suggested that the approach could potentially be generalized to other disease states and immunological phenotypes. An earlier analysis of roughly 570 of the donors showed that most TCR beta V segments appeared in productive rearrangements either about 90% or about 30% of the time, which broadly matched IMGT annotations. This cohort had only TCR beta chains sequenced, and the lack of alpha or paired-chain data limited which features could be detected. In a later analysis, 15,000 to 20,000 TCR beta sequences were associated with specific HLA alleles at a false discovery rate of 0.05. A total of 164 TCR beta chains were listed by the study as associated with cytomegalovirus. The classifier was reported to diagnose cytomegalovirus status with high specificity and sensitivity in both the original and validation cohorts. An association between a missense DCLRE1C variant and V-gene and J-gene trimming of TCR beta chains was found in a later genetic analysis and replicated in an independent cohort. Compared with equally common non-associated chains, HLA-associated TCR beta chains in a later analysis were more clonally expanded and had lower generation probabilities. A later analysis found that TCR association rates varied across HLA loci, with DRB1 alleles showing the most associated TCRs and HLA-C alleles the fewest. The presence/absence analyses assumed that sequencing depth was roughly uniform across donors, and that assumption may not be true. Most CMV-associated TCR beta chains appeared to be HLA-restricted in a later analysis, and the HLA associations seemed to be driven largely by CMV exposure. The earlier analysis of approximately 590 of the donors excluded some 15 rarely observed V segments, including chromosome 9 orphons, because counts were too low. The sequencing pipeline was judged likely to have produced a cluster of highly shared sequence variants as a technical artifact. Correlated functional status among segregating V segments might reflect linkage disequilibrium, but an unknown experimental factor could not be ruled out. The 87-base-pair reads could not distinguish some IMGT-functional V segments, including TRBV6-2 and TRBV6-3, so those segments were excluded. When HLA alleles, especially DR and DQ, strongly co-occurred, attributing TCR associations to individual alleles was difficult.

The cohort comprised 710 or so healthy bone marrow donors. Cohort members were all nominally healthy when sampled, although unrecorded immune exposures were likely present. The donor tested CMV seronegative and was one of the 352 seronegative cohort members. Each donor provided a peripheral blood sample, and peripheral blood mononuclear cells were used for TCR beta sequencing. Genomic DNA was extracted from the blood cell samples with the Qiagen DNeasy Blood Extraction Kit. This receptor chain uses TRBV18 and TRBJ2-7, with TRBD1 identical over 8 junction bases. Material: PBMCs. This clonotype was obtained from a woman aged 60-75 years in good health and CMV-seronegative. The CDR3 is CASSLAQGADEQYF. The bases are TGTGCCAGCTCTCTCGCGCAGGGGGCCGACGAGCAGTACTTC.